Below, one TCR beta chain is given with its context. What it binds is not known. Germline CDR1 is SGHTA and CDR2 is FQGNSA. The CDR3 extends over 11 amino acids. V gave up 6 bases and J gave up 8 bases, with 10 bases separating them. The PCR had 60 Vbeta and 13 Jbeta primers. Sequencing used immunoSEQ multiplex PCR; TCRdb keeps in-frame clones, though not all of them. Of some 160,000 clones in the sample, about four fifths are singletons; the top ten hold 7% to 9%. These data come from a study of cytomegalovirus exposure and HLA in healthy donors. At the level of the study: Unique TCR beta sequences numbering around 110 million came from 150 million to 200 million T cells in an earlier analysis. Whole-study results and caveats: Several of the most significant clusters appeared, in a later analysis, to be linked to common viral pathogens. It was reported in a later analysis that an Asian-associated ancestry cluster showed fewer N-insertions than the 666-donor mean.

This TCR was sampled from a male donor in good health and CMV-seropositive. Sequenced: PBMCs. This rearrangement joins TRBV7-2 to TRBJ1-2; D is undetermined. The CDR3 DNA is TGTGCCAGCAGTAGCACGGTCGGCTACACCTTC. Its translation: CASSSTVGYTF.